Below, one TCR beta chain is given with its context. Its cognate antigen is unknown. Healthy bone marrow donors supplied every sample. With 60 Vbeta and 13 Jbeta primers, the PCR was carried out. The data were produced by immunoSEQ multiplex PCR, yet TCRdb's version contains in-frame clones alone and is incomplete. Its clone listing holds about 110,000 clones. This entry comes from a study of cytomegalovirus exposure and HLA in healthy donors. Study-wide results and limits: Sequencing likely caused a cluster of highly shared sequence variants. Later work associated 17,000 or so TCR beta sequences with HLA alleles at 0.05 false discovery rate. Productive status was seen about 87% or about 30% of the time for most TCR beta V segments in an earlier analysis.

This CDR3 has 14 residues. Germline assignment: CDR1 MDHEN and CDR2 SYDVKM. V trimming: 5 bases; J trimming: 3 bases; junction bases outside the gene matches: 3. The source material was PBMCs. This chain connects TRBV28 to TRBJ2-5; 10 bases are a match to TRBD2. This receptor was obtained from a man aged 40-49 years in good health and CMV-seropositive. The CDR3 loop is CASSTGLAKETQYF. The CDR3 nucleotides are TGTGCCAGCAGTACGGGACTAGCGAAAGAGACCCAGTACTTC. Complete variable domain (other parts from reference TRBV28 and TRBJ2-5): DVKVTQSSRYLVKRTGEKVFLECVQDMDHENMFWYRQDPGLGLRLIYFSYDVKMKEKGDIPEGYSVSREKKERFSLILESASTNQTSMYLCASSTGLAKETQYFGPGTRLLVL.